This T cell receptor beta chain was identified during a study of blood T cell repertoires in COVID-19. Whole-study context: The United States, Italy and Spain were the sources of the acute and convalescent COVID-19 samples. From T cells, B-cell-depleted T cells, or PBMCs came the material, which was cDNA or gDNA.

Study processing details: Amplification of reference gene primers was used by the study to estimate nucleated cell counts. The repertoire was sequenced with immunoSEQ multiplex PCR; TCRdb's copy has only in-frame clones and lacks some. D and trimming come from the DNA, and the V and J calls and clone size come from that table. The sample carries a few hundred thousand clones, 80% recorded once. Germline V gene sequence: CDR1 MDHEN, CDR2 SYDVKM. V was pared by 2 bases and J by 2 bases, with 18 bases between. CDR3 length: 17 amino acids. Participants' reported clinical history set cohort assignment. The TCR sequence derives from a woman between 40 and 50 years old with acute COVID-19. Sequenced: PBMCs or T cells enriched from blood (not recorded which). The chain employs TRBV28 and TRBJ1-1, with D maybe TRBD1 (6 bases). The CDR3 here is CASSLATTGALNTEAFF. CDR3 bases: TGTGCCAGCAGTTTAGCCACGACAGGAGCCCTTAACACTGAAGCTTTCTTT.